These 25 T cell receptor beta chains were sequenced from one sample in a study of shared clonotypes between healthy human individuals (dated by TCRdb to the early 2020s). The library relied on the immunoSEQ multiplex PCR assay. Here the immuneACCESS table is served through TCRdb, limited to in-frame sequences with V and J called. Missing clones are a known gap in these copies; in checked studies unresolved V genes cover under half, and the rest lacks a known reason. For this sample there are almost 750,000 clones; 72% appear just once. Under 2% of the sample is held by the ten biggest clonotypes. The specimen sequenced was memory CD4+ T cells sorted from blood. The meaning of the sample's cell subset or site label: CD45RA-negative fraction. The receptor source for this set is a woman aged 30 to 39 in good health.

V is TRBV28 and J is TRBJ2-7; D not resolved. The germline V and J ends were trimmed by 6 bases and 4 bases, with 19 bases remaining between them. Germline-derived CDR1 and CDR2 are MDHEN and SYDVKM. CDR3 length: 15 amino acids. CDR3 DNA sequence: TGTGCCAGCAGGTCTGCAGGTAGATTTGGATACGAGCAGTACTTC. Protein sequence: CASRSAGRFGYEQYF.

The chain employs TRBV7-6 and TRBJ2-5; D is unresolved. Deletions cut 5 bases from V and 5 bases from J, with 15 bases between. Germline V CDR1 and CDR2: SGHVS, FNYEAQ. The CDR3 is made up of 14 amino acids. CDR3 DNA: TGTGCCAGCAGCCGCCCCAGATTTCGGGAGACCCAGTACTTC. This codes for CASSRPRFRETQYF.

Worth noting for this clone: Within the sample, other DNA sequences also encode this same CDR3. The V and J genes are TRBV29-1 and TRBJ2-5, with TRBD1 identical over 7 bases. V lost 5 bases to trimming and J lost 2 bases; unmatched junction nucleotides: 2. Germline CDR1 is SQVTM and CDR2 is ANQGSEA. The length of the CDR3 is 12 residues. In DNA form, the CDR3 reads TGCAGCGTTCGACAGGGACAAGAGACCCAGTACTTC. This sequence encodes CSVRQGQETQYF.

Here the CDR3 reads CASSGSRAQYF. The CDR3 DNA reads as TGTGCCAGCAGTGGATCGAGAGCCCAGTACTTC. This chain connects TRBV25-1 to TRBJ2-5; D remains unclear. The ends were cut back, 4 bases at V and 9 bases at J, with 9 bases in the middle. CDR3 length: 11 residues. Germline lookup yields CDR1 MGHDK and CDR2 SYGVNS.

This rearrangement joins TRBV7-9 to TRBJ2-1; D ambiguous. V was pared by 4 bases and J by 5 bases, with 9 bases between. Germline V CDR1 and CDR2: SEHNR, FQNEAQ (reference sequence). The CDR3 spans 13 residues. CDR3 nucleotides: TGTGCCAGCAGCTCCACGAAGGACAATGAGCAGTTCTTC. Its protein product is CASSSTKDNEQFF. The variable domain in full, completed from reference TRBV7-9 and TRBJ2-1, reads DTGVSQNPRHKITKRGQNVTFRCDPISEHNRLYWYRQTLGQGPEFLTYFQNEAQLEKSRLLSDRFSAERPKGSFSTLEIQRTEQGDSAMYLCASSSTKDNEQFFGPGTRLTVL.

The gene calls are TRBV9 and TRBJ1-2; no definite D call. Germline loops: CDR1 SGDLS, CDR2 YYNGEE. The ends were cut back, 5 bases at V and 14 bases at J, with 19 bases in the middle. The CDR3 spans 12 residues. The CDR3 spells CASSGSRPLATF. DNA for the CDR3: TGTGCCAGCAGTGGAAGTAGACCATTGGCTACCTTC.

The rearrangement joins TRBV15 to TRBJ2-1; 11 bases match TRBD2. The CDR3 is 18 residues long. Germline-derived CDR1 and CDR2 are LNHNV and YYDKDF (reference sequence). V shed 0 bases, J shed 4 bases, and the junction held 8 bases outside the gene matches. The CDR3 nucleotides are TGTGCCACCAGCAGAGATTTAGCGGGAGGGTCCTTTTACAATGAGCAGTTCTTC. Translation gives CATSRDLAGGSFYNEQFF.

V and J are TRBV29-1 and TRBJ2-5, with 8 bases fitting TRBD2. The DNA end is a closer match to TRBJ2-7, so the J assignment may be wrong. The germline V gene encodes CDR1 SQVTM and CDR2 ANQGSEA. The CDR3 contains 12 residues. The CDR3 region has the DNA TGCAGCGTCTCTAGCGGGTCCTACGAGCAGTACTTC. This translates into CSVSSGSYEQYF.

Remarks on this clone: Distinct nucleotide sequences in the sample also encode this CDR3. CDR3 DNA sequence: TGTGCCAGCAGTGGGGACGGAAACTATGGCTACACCTTC. It yields the protein CASSGDGNYGYTF. The rearrangement links TRBV6-1 to TRBJ1-2; D is possibly TRBD1 (5 bases). The germline V gene has CDR1 MNHNS and CDR2 SASEGT. The CDR3 is 13 residues long. The V and J ends lost 4 bases and 2 bases respectively, with 8 bases between them.

This clone was found a few times. The chain couples TRBV5-4 to TRBJ2-5, with TRBD2 matching over 12 bases. Germline CDR1 and CDR2: SGHNT and YYREEE (reference sequence). V dropped 0 bases and J dropped 2; count of bases not matched to a gene: 5. The CDR3 is 17 residues long. CDR3 in amino acids: CASSLASSGRAQETQYF. The CDR3 nucleotides read TGTGCCAGCAGCTTGGCCTCTAGCGGGAGGGCTCAAGAGACCCAGTACTTC.

The count of this clone is one. The rearrangement links TRBV14 to TRBJ2-5; no reliable D call. This CDR3 has 12 residues. Germline V gene lookup returns CDR1 SGHDN and CDR2 FVKESK. V lost 5 bases, J lost 5 bases, and 9 bases lay in between. CDR3 sequence reads: CASSDAAETQYF. CDR3 DNA: TGTGCCAGCAGCGACGCGGCCGAGACCCAGTACTTC.

This clone has a handful of counts. The chain is built from TRBV28 and TRBJ1-5, with a possible D match to TRBD1 (6 bases). The CDR3 spans 12 residues. Germline V gene data show CDR1 as MDHEN and CDR2 as SYDVKM. Trimming removed 7 bases at V and 6 bases at J, with 10 bases between. The CDR3 DNA is TGTGCCAGCAAGCAGGGGCTTCAGCCCCAGCATTTT. It encodes CASKQGLQPQHF.

The V call is TRBV29-1, the J call TRBJ2-7; D gene unclear. Germline CDR1 SQVTM, CDR2 ANQGSEA. The CDR3 has 12 residues. V lost 4 bases, J lost 1 base, and 8 bases lay in between. CDR3 loop: CSVAGSSYEQYF. CDR3 nucleotide sequence: TGCAGCGTTGCTGGTTCTTCCTACGAGCAGTACTTC.

This sequence joins TRBV19 and TRBJ2-7; 8 bases line up with TRBD2. This CDR3 comprises 15 residues. CDR1 and CDR2 from the germline V gene are LNHDA and SQIVND (reference sequence). V lost 6 bases, J lost 5 bases, and 12 bases stayed unmatched. The CDR3 protein is CASRNGAGDIHEQYF. The CDR3 coding sequence is TGTGCCAGTAGGAATGGAGCGGGAGACATCCACGAGCAGTACTTC. Variable domain in full (rest from reference TRBV19 and TRBJ2-7): DGGITQSPKYLFRKEGQNVTLSCEQNLNHDAMYWYRQDPGQGLRLIYYSQIVNDFQKGDIAEGYSVSREKKESFPLTVTSAQKNPTAFYLCASRNGAGDIHEQYFGPGTRLTVT.

The chain is built from TRBV11-2 and TRBJ2-5; 9 bases line up with TRBD2. This CDR3 comprises 16 residues. The trim removed 1 base at V and 1 base at J, leaving 4 bases unmatched. Germline-derived CDR1 and CDR2 are SGHAT and FQNNGV. The CDR3 bases are TGTGCCAGCAGCTTAGGGGGTAGCGGGGGCCAAGAGACCCAGTACTTC. This encodes CASSLGGSGGQETQYF. Variable domain in full (rest from reference TRBV11-2 and TRBJ2-5): EAGVAQSPRYKIIEKRQSVAFWCNPISGHATLYWYQQILGQGPKLLIQFQNNGVVDDSQLPKDRFSAERLKGVDSTLKIQPAKLEDSAVYLCASSLGGSGGQETQYFGPGTRLLVL.

This chain uses TRBV5-1 with TRBJ1-2; unclear D gene. From germline, CDR1 is SGHRS and CDR2 YFSETQ. The CDR3 contains 14 residues. The V end lost 0 bases, the J end lost 4 bases, and 10 bases lay between the germline ends. CDR3 in amino acids: CASSLVALSYGYTF. The CDR3 nucleotides read TGCGCCAGCAGCTTGGTAGCGTTAAGCTATGGCTACACCTTC.

The rearrangement joins TRBV30 to TRBJ1-1; D gene unclear. The V and J ends lost 5 bases and 1 base respectively, with 11 bases between them. The germline CDR1 and CDR2 sequences are GTSNPN and SVGIG (reference sequence). The CDR3 has 13 residues. This chain's CDR3 is CAWGSQANTEAFF. The CDR3 DNA reads as TGTGCCTGGGGATCGCAGGCGAACACTGAAGCTTTCTTT.

V and J are TRBV6-6 and TRBJ2-2, with TRBD1 as a possible D gene (6 bases). The V end was cut by 2 bases, the J end by 6 bases, with 10 bases between. The germline CDR1 and CDR2 sequences are MNHNY and SVGAGI (reference sequence). This CDR3 has 14 residues. CDR3 loop: CASSYLEGAGELFF. For the CDR3, the DNA is TGTGCCAGCAGTTACCTCGAGGGGGCCGGGGAGCTGTTTTTT.

This clone was found a few times. The genes are TRBV28 and TRBJ1-2, with D perhaps TRBD1 (5 bases). V lost 8 bases and J 2 bases, leaving 15 bases between the germline ends. The CDR3 loop spans 14 amino acids. Germline V gives CDR1 MDHEN, CDR2 SYDVKM. The CDR3 DNA reads as TGTGCCAGCTACGCCCTACAGGACAACTATGGCTACACCTTC. Protein sequence: CASYALQDNYGYTF.

In DNA form, the CDR3 reads TGTGCCAGCAGCTTGGGCCGGAACAATGAGCAGTTCTTC. Translated: CASSLGRNNEQFF. The chain uses TRBV9 and TRBJ2-1; no reliable D call. The germline V and J ends were trimmed by 4 bases and 5 bases, with 10 bases remaining between them. Germline-derived CDR1 and CDR2 are SGDLS and YYNGEE. The CDR3 loop spans 13 amino acids.

This clone has only a few counts. This chain joins TRBV6-6 and TRBJ2-1; the match to TRBD1 covers 8 bases. Germline V gene sequence: CDR1 MNHNY, CDR2 SVGAGI (reference sequence). The CDR3 has 15 amino acids. V shed 5 bases, J shed 2 bases, and the junction held 5 bases outside the gene matches. CDR3 DNA: TGTGCCAGCAGTCCCAACAGGGGGGCCTACAATGAGCAGTTCTTC. This encodes CASSPNRGAYNEQFF.

This clone was seen more than once but under ten times. The same CDR3 is also encoded by other DNA sequences in this sample. The chain recombines TRBV5-1 with TRBJ1-4, with TRBD1 matching 9 bases. From germline, CDR1 is SGHRS and CDR2 YFSETQ. The CDR3 covers 15 residues. V lost 4 bases to trimming and J lost 5 bases; unmatched junction nucleotides: 6. The CDR3, as DNA: TGCGCCAGCAGCCTGGGGGACAGGGACAATGAAAAACTGTTTTTT. Translation gives CASSLGDRDNEKLFF.

The V and J genes are TRBV5-1 and TRBJ2-1, with D unclear. The CDR3 covers 16 residues. Germline V lookup: CDR1 SGHRS, CDR2 YFSETQ. Between the trimmed V and J ends, which lost 6 bases and 0 bases, there was a span of 16 bases. Written as DNA, the CDR3 is TGCGCCAGCAAGCAGGAGCCCGAGAGCTCCTACAATGAGCAGTTCTTC. Its protein product is CASKQEPESSYNEQFF. The full variable domain, its missing parts supplied by reference TRBV5-1 and TRBJ2-1, is KAGVTQTPRYLIKTRGQQVTLSCSPISGHRSVSWYQQTPGQGLQFLFEYFSETQRNKGNFPGRFSGRQFSNSRSEMNVSTLELGDSALYLCASKQEPESSYNEQFFGPGTRLTVL.

V is TRBV5-4 and J is TRBJ2-2; 9 positions match TRBD1. Unmatched junction bases numbered 18, after V lost 4 bases and J lost 5 bases. Germline values: CDR1 SGHNT, CDR2 YYREEE (reference sequence). This CDR3 region has 19 residues. CDR3 in DNA: TGTGCCAGCAGCGTAGTAGGGACAGGGATAATTGGGGAGACCGGGGAGCTGTTTTTT. This sequence encodes CASSVVGTGIIGETGELFF.

V is TRBV5-5 and J is TRBJ2-2; weak D call: TRBD1 (6 bases). CDR1 and CDR2 from the germline V gene are SGHKS and YYEKEE (reference sequence). There are 17 residues in the CDR3. Trimming cost V 1 base and J 5 bases, with 18 bases left between them. The CDR3 DNA reads as TGTGCCAGCAGCTTGACCTTGCAGGGGCCGATAACCGGGGAGCTGTTTTTT. It is translated as CASSLTLQGPITGELFF.